This T cell receptor beta chain was found in a study of blood T cell repertoires in COVID-19. Across the whole study: Samples taken during acute and convalescent COVID-19 were collected in the United States, Italy and Spain. The cDNA or gDNA used as material had been derived from T cells, B-cell-depleted T cells, or PBMCs.

Living in under 30 US areas, the participants were between roughly 18 and 89 years of age. Per the original data handling: By means of reference gene primer amplification, nucleated cell counts were estimated. Clones were sequenced by immunoSEQ multiplex PCR, and TCRdb holds only the in-frame ones, with some missing. From that table come the V and J calls and clone size; the DNA was used to work out D and trimming. The sample carries 200,000 to 250,000 clones, 65% to 85% recorded once. There are 15 residues in the CDR3. Trimming removed 2 bases at V and 4 bases at J, with 16 bases between. Germline assignment: CDR1 SGHDT and CDR2 YYEEEE.

The clonotype comes from a woman aged 60 to 75 who had recovered from COVID-19. The sequenced material came from PBMCs or T cells enriched from blood (not recorded which). The chain uses TRBV5-6 and TRBJ2-7; TRBD2 is a possible D gene (6 bases). The CDR3: CASSLLSGVGYEQYF. CDR3 in DNA: TGTGCCAGCAGCTTACTTAGCGGAGTTGGGTACGAGCAGTACTTC.